This T cell receptor (beta chain) was identified in a study of T cells after yellow fever vaccination. TCRdb passed the 5' RACE reads through MiXCR, listing each CDR3 protein once. The table records a few hundred thousand distinct CDR3 sequences, 6.8% of them present only once. From germline, CDR1 is SEHNR and CDR2 FQNEAQ (reference sequence). The CDR3 runs to 15 residues. Trimming stripped 5 bases from V and 0 bases from J, with 10 bases between. Study results and caveats: After the booster, 96% of CD4 and 75% to 90% of CD8 primary-response clones were re-detected.

There are a few counts of this clonotype. The antigen is unknown. The source material was PBMCs, sampled roughly 46 days after the first yellow fever vaccination. The sequence came from a man younger than 35 who received the YFV17D yellow fever vaccine. The rearrangement uses TRBV7-9 and TRBJ2-2, with D perhaps TRBD1 (5 bases). CDR3 sequence (DNA): TGTGCCAGCAGCCTCAGGGCCCCGAACACCGGGGAGCTGTTTTTT. Translating it yields CASSLRAPNTGELFF.